This T cell receptor (beta chain) was documented in a study of cytomegalovirus exposure and HLA in healthy donors. Study-level results: The authors later found TCR association rates varying by HLA locus, with DRB1 most and HLA-C fewest.

The CDR3 totals 16 residues. Germline values: CDR1 SGHRS, CDR2 YFSETQ. V was shortened by 0 bases and J by 0 bases, with 10 bases between the two germline ends. Points on this clone: Antigen specificity is unknown.

This PCR relied on a set of 60 Vbeta primers and 13 Jbeta primers. Only in-frame clones appear in the TCRdb table, and some are missing; sequencing was by immunoSEQ multiplex PCR. Among roughly 92,000 clones listed, roughly three quarters were seen once. This receptor was taken from a woman aged 50 to 60 in good health and CMV-seropositive. Sequenced sample: PBMCs. V gene TRBV5-1 combines with J gene TRBJ1-3; no definite D call. The CDR3 DNA follows: TGCGCCAGCAGCTTGGACAGTTCGCGCTCTGGAAACACCATATATTTT. It encodes CASSLDSSRSGNTIYF.